This passage covers 11 T cell receptor beta chains from one sample sequenced in a study of cytomegalovirus exposure and HLA in healthy donors. The PCR made use of 60 Vbeta and 13 Jbeta primers. Clones were read by immunoSEQ multiplex PCR, and TCRdb kept only the in-frame ones, dropping some. The sample lists some 150,000 clones, about 82% occurring once. The sample consisted of PBMCs. These receptors were obtained from a female donor in good health and CMV-seropositive.

The CDR3 spells CASIHSSNTGELFF. DNA for the CDR3: TGTGCCAGTATTCACAGCTCGAACACCGGGGAGCTGTTTTTT. The chain combines TRBV19 with TRBJ2-2; D uncertain. Between the trimmed V and J ends, which lost 7 bases and 0 bases, there was a span of 9 bases. This CDR3 region has 14 residues. Germline V gives CDR1 LNHDA, CDR2 SQIVND (reference sequence).

The chain has TRBV19 and TRBJ2-7, with D unresolved. V lost 0 bases and J lost 0, with 3 bases in between. Germline V gene sequence: CDR1 LNHDA, CDR2 SQIVND (reference sequence). This CDR3 comprises 13 residues. CDR3 nucleotide sequence: TGTGCCAGTAGTATAGACCACTCCTACGAGCAGTACTTC. It yields the protein CASSIDHSYEQYF. Based on the CDR3 plus reference TRBV19 and TRBJ2-7, the full variable domain is DGGITQSPKYLFRKEGQNVTLSCEQNLNHDAMYWYRQDPGQGLRLIYYSQIVNDFQKGDIAEGYSVSREKKESFPLTVTSAQKNPTAFYLCASSIDHSYEQYFGPGTRLTVT.

The chain is built from TRBV7-9 and TRBJ2-3; 10 bases line up with TRBD2. The length of the CDR3 is 17 residues. The germline V gene has CDR1 SEHNR and CDR2 FQNEAQ (reference sequence). With 1 base clipped from V and 2 bases from J, the junction kept 6 bases outside the gene matches. The CDR3 protein is CASSLGRTSGSTDTQYF. DNA for the CDR3: TGTGCCAGCAGCTTAGGTCGGACTAGCGGATCCACAGATACGCAGTATTTT.

The genes are TRBV9 and TRBJ1-2; 9 bases map to TRBD1. Losses at the gene ends were 3 bases for V and 8 bases for J; bases not matched to a gene: 8. From germline, CDR1 is SGDLS and CDR2 YYNGEE. This CDR3 region has 14 residues. The CDR3 nucleotides are TGTGCCAGCAGCGACCCGGGACAGGGATACGGCTACACCTTC. Translation: CASSDPGQGYGYTF.

The gene calls are TRBV28 and TRBJ1-2; D remains ambiguous. CDR3 length: 12 amino acids. Trimming shortened V by 2 bases and J by 14 bases, and 15 bases separated the two germline ends. CDR1 is MDHEN, CDR2 SYDVKM, per germline. In nucleotides, the CDR3 is TGTGCCAGCAGTTTACGGGTCGGCAGCTGTACCTTC. This encodes CASSLRVGSCTF.

The rearrangement links TRBV28 to TRBJ1-5; D uncertain. This CDR3 has 15 amino acids. Between the trimmed V and J ends, which lost 3 bases and 3 bases, there was a span of 12 bases. Per the germline V gene, CDR1 is MDHEN and CDR2 is SYDVKM. In DNA, the CDR3 is TGTGCCAGCAGTTTCAACAGCGGAGACAATCAGCCCCAGCATTTT. It yields the protein CASSFNSGDNQPQHF.

This chain joins TRBV4-2 and TRBJ2-7; TRBD2 matches 12 bases. The CDR3 totals 17 residues. Germline lookup yields CDR1 LGHNA and CDR2 YNFKEQ. J was trimmed by 3 bases and V by 0 bases; bases with no gene match: 6. The CDR3 protein is CASSQDSPLAGGYEQYF. CDR3 DNA: TGTGCCAGCAGCCAAGATTCTCCACTAGCGGGGGGCTACGAGCAGTACTTC.

The chain recombines TRBV29-1 with TRBJ2-2; 11 nucleotides align to TRBD1. CDR1 SQVTM and CDR2 ANQGSEA come from the germline V gene. This CDR3 spans 14 amino acids. The V segment lost 7 bases and the J segment 5 bases; nucleotides outside the gene matches: 6. CDR3 nucleotides: TGCAGCGCCGAGGACAGGGGGCGAACCGGGGAGCTGTTTTTT. Translated, it gives CSAEDRGRTGELFF.

This chain uses TRBV15 with TRBJ2-3; 10 nucleotides align to TRBD2. V was clipped by 2 bases and J by 0 bases; unmatched bases: 8. CDR1 is LNHNV, CDR2 YYDKDF, per germline (reference sequence). CDR3 length equals 18 residues. Here the CDR3 reads CATSRRILTSGSTDTQYF. The CDR3 nucleotides read TGTGCCACCAGCAGAAGAATCCTGACTAGCGGGAGCACAGATACGCAGTATTTT.

The chain carries TRBV7-3 and TRBJ1-1; possible D gene TRBD1, 6 bases. The CDR3 is 13 residues long. From germline, CDR1 is SGHTA and CDR2 FQGTGA. V lost 4 bases to trimming and J lost 1 base, with 7 bases between them. The CDR3 region is CASSSQGNTEAFF. Written as DNA, the CDR3 is TGTGCCAGCAGCTCACAGGGGAACACTGAAGCTTTCTTT.

This chain joins TRBV6-6 and TRBJ1-5, with TRBD1 as a possible D gene (5 bases). The CDR3 is 16 amino acids. Trimming took off 2 bases at V and 0 bases at J, with 11 bases between the two ends. Per the germline V gene, CDR1 is MNHNY and CDR2 is SVGAGI (reference sequence). The CDR3 reads CASSYRQGYSNQPQHF. The CDR3 DNA is TGTGCCAGCAGTTACCGGCAGGGTTATAGCAATCAGCCCCAGCATTTT.